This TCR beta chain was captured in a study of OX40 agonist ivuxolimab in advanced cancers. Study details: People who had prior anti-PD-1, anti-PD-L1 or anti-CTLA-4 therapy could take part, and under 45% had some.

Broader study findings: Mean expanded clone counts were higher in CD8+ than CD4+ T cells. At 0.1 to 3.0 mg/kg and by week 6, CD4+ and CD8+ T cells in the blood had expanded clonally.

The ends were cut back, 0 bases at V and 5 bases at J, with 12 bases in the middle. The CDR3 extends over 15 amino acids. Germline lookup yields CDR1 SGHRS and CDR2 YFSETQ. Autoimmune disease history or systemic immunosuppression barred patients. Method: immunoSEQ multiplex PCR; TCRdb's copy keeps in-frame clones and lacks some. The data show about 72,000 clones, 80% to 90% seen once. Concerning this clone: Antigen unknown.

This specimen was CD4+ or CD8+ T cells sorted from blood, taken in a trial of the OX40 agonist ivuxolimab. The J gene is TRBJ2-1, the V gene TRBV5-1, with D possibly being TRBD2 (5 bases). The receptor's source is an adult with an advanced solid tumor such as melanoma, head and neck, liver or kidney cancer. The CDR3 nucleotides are TGCGCCAGCAGCTTGGACGCAGCGGTCAACAATGAGCAGTTCTTC. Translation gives CASSLDAAVNNEQFF. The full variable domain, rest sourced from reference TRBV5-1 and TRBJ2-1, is KAGVTQTPRYLIKTRGQQVTLSCSPISGHRSVSWYQQTPGQGLQFLFEYFSETQRNKGNFPGRFSGRQFSNSRSEMNVSTLELGDSALYLCASSLDAAVNNEQFFGPGTRLTVL.